The rows below give T cell receptor beta chains drawn from one sample of a study of patients and donors after allogeneic stem cell transplantation. TCRdb re-analysed the RT-PCR reads in MiXCR, keeping a single row per CDR3 protein. The sample records around 160,000 distinct CDR3 sequences, 30% being singletons. The sample consisted of blood, either unsorted or a sorted T cell fraction (not recorded which). Receptors were obtained from a human donor who was either an allogeneic HSCT recipient or a stem cell or donor lymphocyte infusion donor (not recorded which). It is not recorded whose cells these are; they may come from a transplant donor. The CDR3 runs from the conserved cysteine through the conserved F or W. Fields, in order: V gene, D gene, clone size, J gene, CDR3 DNA, CDR3 protein. D genes are given only for firm matches. The listing skips clone size in some rows; elsewhere it reads once, few, many or a size class.

TRBV6-6	TRBD2	few	TRBJ2-1	TGTGCCAGCAGTTACTCCGGGACTAGCGGGAGGGGATCCTACAATGAGCAGTTCTTC	CASSYSGTSGRGSYNEQFF
TRBV10-3	NA	few	TRBJ2-7	TGTGCCATCAGTGTCGGGGTTGGGGCCTACGAGCAGTACTTC	CAISVGVGAYEQYF
TRBV20-1	NA	few	TRBJ2-2	TGCAGTGCTACGCCTCTTAGGGGTTACGCGAACACCGGGGAGCTGTTTTTT	CSATPLRGYANTGELFF
TRBV12-3/TRBV12-4	TRBD1	many	TRBJ1-2	TGTGCCAGCAGTCCTAGACAGGGTAACGGCTACACCTTC	CASSPRQGNGYTF
TRBV15	TRBD1	NA	TRBJ2-5	TGTGCCACCAGCAGAGTCGACAGGGCCCAAGAGACCCAGTACTTC	CATSRVDRAQETQYF
TRBV28	NA	few	TRBJ2-1	TGTGCCAGCAGGGACCTCAATGAGCAGTTCTTC	CASRDLNEQFF
TRBV20-1	TRBD1	many	TRBJ1-4	TGCAGTGCCCAGGGGGGAACTAATGAAAAACTGTTTTTT	CSAQGGTNEKLFF
TRBV10-3	NA	NA	TRBJ2-7	TGTGCCATCAGTGAGTCGACAGGATCTACCTACGAGCAGTACTTC	CAISESTGSTYEQYF
TRBV11-1	NA	NA	TRBJ2-7	TGTGCCAGCAGCTTACAGTGGCGTGGCGACGAGCAGTACTTC	CASSLQWRGDEQYF
TRBV10-3	NA	NA	TRBJ2-1	TGTGCCATCAGTGTGGGATACCACAATGAGCAGTTCTTC	CAISVGYHNEQFF
TRBV4-2	NA	NA	TRBJ1-1	TGTGCCAGCAGCCGAGAGGGACCTTCAGGGCTGAGATTGAACACTGAAGCTTTCTTT	CASSREGPSGLRLNTEAFF